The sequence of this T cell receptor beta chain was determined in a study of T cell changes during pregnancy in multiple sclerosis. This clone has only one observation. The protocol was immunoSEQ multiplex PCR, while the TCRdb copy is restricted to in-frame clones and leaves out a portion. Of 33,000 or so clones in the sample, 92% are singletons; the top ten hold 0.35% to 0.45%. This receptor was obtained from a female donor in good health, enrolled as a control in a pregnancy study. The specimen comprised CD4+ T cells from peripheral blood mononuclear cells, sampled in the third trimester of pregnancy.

CDR3 protein: CASGGGAKQFF. The CDR3 DNA follows: TGTGCTAGTGGTGGGGGGGCGAAGCAGTTCTTC. The chain has TRBV12-5 and TRBJ2-1; possibly TRBD2 for D (7 bases). Trimming pared 5 bases from V and 11 bases from J, leaving 10 bases between. This CDR3 spans 11 amino acids. Germline V gives CDR1 LGHNT, CDR2 FRNRAP.